Each of the 24 T cell receptor beta chains below was sequenced from the same sample in a study of T cells in localized non-small cell lung cancer. Repertoires were generated with immunoSEQ multiplex PCR, while TCRdb's copy carries only in-frame clones and drops some. The profile shows some 11,000 clones, 48% of them singletons. The sample here was lymph node tissue, taken before any cancer treatment. The receptor set was obtained from a woman aged 35 to 75 with stage II squamous cell lung carcinoma.

The rearrangement joins TRBV19 to TRBJ1-5; perhaps TRBD1 as D (6 bases). Trimming stripped 7 bases from V and 1 base from J, with 14 bases between. Germline CDR1 reads LNHDA; CDR2 reads SQIVND (reference sequence). There are 15 residues in the CDR3. The CDR3 DNA sequence: TGTGCCAGTAAAACGACGGGGGCGAGCAATCAGCCCCAGCATTTT. It yields the protein CASKTTGASNQPQHF. Based on the CDR3 plus reference TRBV19 and TRBJ1-5, the full variable domain is DGGITQSPKYLFRKEGQNVTLSCEQNLNHDAMYWYRQDPGQGLRLIYYSQIVNDFQKGDIAEGYSVSREKKESFPLTVTSAQKNPTAFYLCASKTTGASNQPQHFGDGTRLSIL.

Only a few counts were recorded for this clone. The rearrangement joins TRBV9 to TRBJ2-1, with D perhaps TRBD2 (5 bases). CDR3 length: 13 residues. Germline CDR1 SGDLS, CDR2 YYNGEE. V was pared by 6 bases and J by 5 bases, with 12 bases between. Here the CDR3 DNA reads TGTGCCAGCACAGAGGGAGACCACAATGAGCAGTTCTTC. Its protein is CASTEGDHNEQFF. Drawing the rest from reference TRBV9 and TRBJ2-1, the complete variable domain is DSGVTQTPKHLITATGQRVTLRCSPRSGDLSVYWYQQSLDQGLQFLIQYYNGEERAKGNILERFSAQQFPDLHSELNLSSLELGDSALYFCASTEGDHNEQFFGPGTRLTVL.

This rearrangement joins TRBV10-2 to TRBJ2-2; D possibly corresponds to TRBD1 (5 bases). The CDR3 extends over 14 amino acids. CDR1 and CDR2 (germline): WSHSY, SAAADI. Trimming pared 6 bases from V and 2 bases from J, leaving 10 bases between. This CDR3 is CASRDNTNTGELFF. The CDR3 bases are TGCGCCAGCAGGGACAATACCAACACCGGGGAGCTGTTTTTT.

This clone was observed a few times. The rearrangement uses TRBV6-8 and TRBJ1-2; D gene ambiguous. CDR1 and CDR2 (germline): MNHGY, SAAAGT. Trimming removed 4 bases at V and 10 bases at J, with 19 bases between. The CDR3 consists of 14 residues. The CDR3 DNA is TGTGCCAGCAGTTCCTACTACGAAAGGGTGGACTACACCTTC. This translates into CASSSYYERVDYTF.

The chain carries TRBV28 and TRBJ1-5; D might be TRBD1 (6 bases). Trimming took 6 bases from V and 7 from J, leaving 13 bases between them. The CDR3 sequence is 13 residues long. Germline V gives CDR1 MDHEN, CDR2 SYDVKM. The CDR3 DNA is TGTGCCAGCAGCGACAGGCCACGACAGCCCCAGCATTTT. It codes for CASSDRPRQPQHF.

Note on this clone: One end of the junction does not line up with germline, which may come from a read error. The V and J genes are TRBV19 and TRBJ1-1; 7 positions agree with TRBD1. CDR3 length: 16 amino acids. Germline V gives CDR1 LNHDA, CDR2 SQIVND (reference sequence). The CDR3: CASSRYPPGQNTEVFF. The CDR3 bases are TGTGCCAGTAGTAGATACCCTCCGGGACAGAACACTGAAGTTTTCTTT.

The J gene is TRBJ1-5, the V gene TRBV10-2; TRBD1 matches at 9 bases. This CDR3 is built from 16 residues. Per germline, CDR1 WSHSY and CDR2 SAAADI. V was clipped by 2 bases and J by 3 bases; unmatched bases: 5. CDR3 coding DNA: TGCGCCAGCAGTGAGGGGACAGGGTCGAACAATCAGCCCCAGCATTTT. Its translation: CASSEGTGSNNQPQHF.

Only a few counts were recorded for this clone. The rearrangement links TRBV6-8 to TRBJ2-2; D is unresolved. CDR1 and CDR2 from the germline V gene are MNHGY and SAAAGT. V was clipped by 0 bases and J by 1 base, with 0 bases between them. The CDR3 has 13 residues. The chain's CDR3 is CASSYSNTGELFF. The CDR3, as DNA: TGTGCCAGCAGTTACTCGAACACCGGGGAGCTGTTTTTT.

The chain couples TRBV11-3 to TRBJ1-1, with a possible D match to TRBD1 (5 bases). The CDR3 runs 15 residues. V was pared by 2 bases and J by 6 bases, with 16 bases between. Germline-derived CDR1 and CDR2 are SGHNT and YENEEA. For the CDR3, the DNA is TGTGCCAGCAGCTTAAGGGACCGGGACCCCCCTGAAGCTTTCTTT. It translates to CASSLRDRDPPEAFF.

This chain connects TRBV6-8 to TRBJ1-1, with 10 bases lining up with TRBD1. With V trimmed by 5 bases and J by 6 bases, 6 bases remained unmatched. The germline gives CDR1 MNHGY, CDR2 SAAAGT. The CDR3 is 14 amino acids. The CDR3 nucleotides are TGTGCCAGCAGTGTGGGACAGGGGAGGCCTGAAGCTTTCTTT. As protein: CASSVGQGRPEAFF.

This clone was recorded once. The V gene is TRBV19, the J gene TRBJ1-1, with TRBD1 matching over 8 bases. The CDR3 loop spans 15 amino acids. Trimming cost V 4 bases and J 3 bases; bases outside gene matches: 7. Germline V gives CDR1 LNHDA, CDR2 SQIVND (reference sequence). This CDR3 reads CASSTAGTGHTEAFF. The CDR3 DNA reads TGTGCCAGTAGTACGGCCGGGACAGGTCACACTGAAGCTTTCTTT.

This clone was recorded a few times. The CDR3 loop reads CASTRTGYSTGAFF. The CDR3 nucleotides are TGTGCCAGCACACGTACTGGTTACTCTACGGGAGCTTTCTTT. This sequence joins TRBV11-3 and TRBJ1-1; D is uncertain. The CDR3 spans 14 residues. V gave up 7 bases and J gave up 10 bases, with 22 bases separating them. Germline CDR1 reads SGHNT; CDR2 reads YENEEA.

The chain joins TRBV25-1 to TRBJ1-4; D gene uncertain. The V end lost 3 bases, the J end lost 0 bases, and 5 bases lay between the germline ends. The CDR3 consists of 14 residues. CDR1 MGHDK and CDR2 SYGVNS come from the germline V gene. The CDR3, as DNA: TGTGCCAGCAGTGATGCCGCAACTAATGAAAAACTGTTTTTT. Its translation: CASSDAATNEKLFF.

This chain links TRBV5-1 with TRBJ2-7; maybe TRBD2 (6 bases). Germline CDR1 SGHRS, CDR2 YFSETQ. Between the trimmed V and J ends, which lost 4 bases and 6 bases, there was a span of 20 bases. CDR3 length equals 15 residues. The CDR3 reads CASSPLLGEAGEQYF. CDR3 coding DNA: TGCGCCAGCAGCCCCCTACTAGGGGAGGCAGGCGAGCAGTACTTC.

The CDR3 reads CATSRDGGPGNEQFF. The CDR3 DNA follows: TGTGCCACCAGCAGAGACGGGGGGCCGGGCAATGAGCAGTTCTTC. The rearrangement uses TRBV15 and TRBJ2-1, with TRBD2 as a possible D gene (7 bases). The CDR3 length is 15 residues. Trimming cost V 0 bases and J 6 bases, with 12 bases left between them. Germline V gives CDR1 LNHNV, CDR2 YYDKDF (reference sequence).

The rearrangement joins TRBV19 to TRBJ2-6; TRBD1 matches at 8 bases. After removal of 7 bases from V and 1 base from J, the junction contained 12 bases not matched to a gene. This CDR3 is 18 amino acids long. CDR1 is LNHDA, CDR2 SQIVND, per germline (reference sequence). CDR3 nucleotides: TGTGCCAGTACCCCTGGGGGACAGGTCCGATCTGGGGCCAACGTCCTGACTTTC. It encodes CASTPGGQVRSGANVLTF.

This clone was seen only a few times. V and J are TRBV4-1 and TRBJ1-5; D gene unclear. V was cut by 0 bases and J by 6 bases, with 6 bases left in between. CDR1 and CDR2 from the germline V gene are MGHRA and YSYEKL. There are 13 residues in the CDR3. The CDR3 region has the DNA TGCGCCAGCAGCCAAGATCTTGCTCAGCCCCAGCATTTT. The encoded protein is CASSQDLAQPQHF.

The chain joins TRBV10-2 to TRBJ2-3, with TRBD2 matching over 7 bases. Germline-derived CDR1 and CDR2 are WSHSY and SAAADI. This CDR3 is 14 amino acids long. J was trimmed by 0 bases and V by 6 bases; bases with no gene match: 3. CDR3 amino acids: CASRGTKSTDTQYF. CDR3 nucleotide sequence: TGCGCCAGCAGAGGGACTAAAAGCACAGATACGCAGTATTTT.

This clone came up a few times. This chain connects TRBV6-8 to TRBJ2-5; possible D gene TRBD2, 6 bases. Trimming shortened V by 1 base and J by 0 bases, and 12 bases separated the two germline ends. CDR3 size: 16 residues. CDR1 and CDR2 from the germline V gene are MNHGY and SAAAGT. The CDR3 bases are TGTGCCAGCAGTTACTTAAGGGTAGCGGACCAAGAGACCCAGTACTTC. It specifies CASSYLRVADQETQYF.

This clone was picked up a small number of times. The CDR3 region is CASSMLTSFTGELFF. CDR3 DNA sequence: TGTGCCAGTAGTATGCTAACTAGCTTCACCGGGGAGCTGTTTTTT. V gene TRBV19 combines with J gene TRBJ2-2, with a weak D call TRBD2 (6 bases). Germline CDR1 and CDR2: LNHDA and SQIVND (reference sequence). There are 15 residues in the CDR3. Trimming cost V 3 bases and J 4 bases, with 12 bases left between them.

The rearrangement links TRBV19 to TRBJ1-4; 8 bases match TRBD1. V lost 6 bases, J lost 10 bases, and 4 bases stayed unmatched. The CDR3 has 12 amino acids. Looked up from germline, CDR1 is LNHDA and CDR2 is SQIVND (reference sequence). The CDR3 region is CASRTDRGKLFF. The CDR3 DNA reads as TGTGCCAGTAGGACTGACAGGGGAAAACTGTTTTTT.

The chain couples TRBV30 to TRBJ2-1; D perhaps matches TRBD2 (5 bases). The CDR3 has 13 residues. Germline CDR1 and CDR2: GTSNPN and SVGIG (reference sequence). V dropped 8 bases and J dropped 5 bases, with 16 bases sitting between them. The CDR3, as DNA: TGTGCCCGGGGTCGGCGAGGGAACAATGAGCAGTTCTTC. Its protein is CARGRRGNNEQFF.

This clone was observed at least ten times. One junction end does not reproduce the germline sequence, and a read error may be involved. In DNA form, the CDR3 reads TGTGCCATCAGTGGGGGGAACACTGAAGCTTTCTTT. This translates into CAISGGNTEAFF. The V call is TRBV6-8, the J call TRBJ1-1, with a possible D match to TRBD1 (5 bases). Germline V gene sequence: CDR1 MNHGY, CDR2 SAAAGT. This CDR3 spans 12 amino acids.

This chain connects TRBV14 to TRBJ2-7; tentative D call: TRBD2 (6 bases). The CDR3 contains 18 residues. V was clipped by 1 base and J by 2 bases, with 21 bases between them. CDR1 and CDR2 from the germline V gene are SGHDN and FVKESK. CDR3 coding DNA: TGTGCCAGCAGCCAAGGCGGCGGCCCGGGACTGCTGACCTACGAGCAGTACTTC. Residues: CASSQGGGPGLLTYEQYF.